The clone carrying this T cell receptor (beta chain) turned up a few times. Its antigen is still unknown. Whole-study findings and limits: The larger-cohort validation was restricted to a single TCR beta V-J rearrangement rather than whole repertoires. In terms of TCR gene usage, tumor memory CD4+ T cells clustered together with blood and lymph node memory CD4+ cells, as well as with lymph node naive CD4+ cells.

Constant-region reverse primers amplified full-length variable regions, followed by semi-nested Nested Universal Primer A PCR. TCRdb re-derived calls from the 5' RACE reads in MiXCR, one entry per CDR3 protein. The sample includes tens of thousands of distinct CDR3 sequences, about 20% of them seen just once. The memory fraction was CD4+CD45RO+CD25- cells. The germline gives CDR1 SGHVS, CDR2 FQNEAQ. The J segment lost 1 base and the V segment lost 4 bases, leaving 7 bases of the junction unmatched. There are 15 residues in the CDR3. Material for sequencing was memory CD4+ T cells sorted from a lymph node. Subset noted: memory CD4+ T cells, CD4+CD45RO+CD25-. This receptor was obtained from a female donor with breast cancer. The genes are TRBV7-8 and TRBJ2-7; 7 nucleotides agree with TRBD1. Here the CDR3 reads CASSSRRDSSYEQYF. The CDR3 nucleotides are TGTGCCAGCAGCTCCCGTCGGGACAGTTCCTACGAGCAGTACTTC. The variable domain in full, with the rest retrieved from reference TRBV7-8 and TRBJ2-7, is GAGVSQSPRYKVAKRGQDVALRCDPISGHVSLFWYQQALGQGPEFLTYFQNEAQLDKSGLPSDRFFAERPEGSVSTLKIQRTQQEDSAVYLCASSSRRDSSYEQYFGPGTRLTVT.